The 4 T cell receptor beta chains below were found in one sample sequenced in a study of T cells in Graves' hyperthyroidism and ophthalmopathy. Amplified regions were TCR beta CDR3 sequences from RNA transcripts. The HTBI primer set served for first-round RT-PCR of the TCR CDR3. MiXCR, applied by TCRdb to the multiplex PCR reads, yields one record per CDR3 protein. The repertoire consists of 550,000 to 700,000 distinct CDR3 sequences, with about half occurring once and the leading ten covering around 20%. The sequenced sample consisted of peripheral blood or thyroid tissue (not recorded which). The receptors stem from an adult woman with Graves' disease, either hyperthyroidism or ophthalmopathy (not recorded which).

The chain uses TRBV29-1 and TRBJ2-7; weak D call: TRBD2 (6 bases). The V and J ends lost 5 bases and 7 bases respectively, with 24 bases between them. This CDR3 is 15 amino acids long. CDR1 SQVTM and CDR2 ANQGSEA come from the germline V gene. Here the CDR3 reads CSVRLRDSTVGEQYF. The CDR3 DNA is TGCAGCGTTCGACTCCGGGACTCGACCGTGGGGGAGCAGTACTTC.

This clonotype showed up many times. The chain has TRBV12-5 and TRBJ1-1, with 7 positions matching TRBD1. This CDR3 has 14 amino acids. CDR1 and CDR2 from the germline V gene are LGHNT and FRNRAP. The trim removed 5 bases at V and 2 bases at J, leaving 5 bases unmatched. Written as DNA, the CDR3 is TGTGCTAGTGGTGCGACAGGGACCAACACTGAAGCTTTCTTT. It codes for CASGATGTNTEAFF. The whole variable domain, remainder taken from reference TRBV12-5 and TRBJ1-1, is DARVTQTPRHKVTEMGQEVTMRCQPILGHNTVFWYRQTMMQGLELLAYFRNRAPLDDSGMPKDRFSAEMPDATLATLKIQPSEPRDSAVYFCASGATGTNTEAFFGQGTRLTVV.

The rearrangement joins TRBV6-1 to TRBJ2-5; 9 bases align to TRBD1. Germline V gene data show CDR1 as MNHNS and CDR2 as SASEGT. The CDR3 has 15 residues. V dropped 6 bases and J dropped 5; count of bases not matched to a gene: 10. CDR3 nucleotide sequence: TGTGCCAGCAGGGGAGGACAGGGGATGATGGAGACCCAGTACTTC. Its translation is CASRGGQGMMETQYF.

On this clonotype: The junction differs from germline at one of its ends, possibly a read error. The chain is built from TRBV12-3 or TRBV12-4 and TRBJ2-5; no reliable D call. The CDR3 length is 14 residues. The CDR3 DNA sequence: TGTGCCAGCAGTTTCCGAGCCCTCACAGAGACCCGGTACTTC. As protein: CASSFRALTETRYF.